These 24 T cell receptor beta chains were sequenced from one sample in a study of T cell changes during pregnancy in multiple sclerosis. Using immunoSEQ multiplex PCR, the repertoire was profiled, and TCRdb retains in-frame clones only, with some absent. The repertoire holds some 59,000 clones, with 80% to 90% as singletons. The sequencing used peripheral blood, collected in the first trimester of pregnancy. The receptors shown here come from a female donor with multiple sclerosis, enrolled in a pregnancy study.

The rearrangement links TRBV11-2 to TRBJ2-1, with 16 bases aligning to TRBD2. Looked up from germline, CDR1 is SGHAT and CDR2 is FQNNGV. The junction had 7 bases not matched to a gene; V was cut back by 5 bases and J by 6 bases. The CDR3 is 17 residues long. The CDR3 coding sequence is TGTGCCAGCAGCGTGGGACTAGCGGGAGGGGGTTTCAATGAGCAGTTCTTC. As protein: CASSVGLAGGGFNEQFF. The whole variable domain, filled in from reference TRBV11-2 and TRBJ2-1, reads EAGVAQSPRYKIIEKRQSVAFWCNPISGHATLYWYQQILGQGPKLLIQFQNNGVVDDSQLPKDRFSAERLKGVDSTLKIQPAKLEDSAVYLCASSVGLAGGGFNEQFFGPGTRLTVL.

In nucleotides, the CDR3 is TGTGCCAGCAGCTTAGCCCGGACAGGGGATACTGAAGCTTTCTTT. It encodes CASSLARTGDTEAFF. The V gene is TRBV7-9, the J gene TRBJ1-1; TRBD1 matches at 9 bases. The CDR3 loop spans 15 amino acids. J lost 5 bases, V lost 0 bases, and 4 bases had no gene match. CDR1 and CDR2 (germline): SEHNR, FQNEAQ (reference sequence). The full variable domain, completed using reference TRBV7-9 and TRBJ1-1, is DTGVSQNPRHKITKRGQNVTFRCDPISEHNRLYWYRQTLGQGPEFLTYFQNEAQLEKSRLLSDRFSAERPKGSFSTLEIQRTEQGDSAMYLCASSLARTGDTEAFFGQGTRLTVV.

The V and J genes are TRBV4-3 and TRBJ1-6; D is undetermined. The V end was cut by 5 bases, the J end by 8 bases, with 13 bases between. Germline CDR1 reads LGHNA; CDR2 reads YSLEER. This CDR3 contains 14 residues. CDR3 sequence reads: CASSSREPYSPLHF. The CDR3 bases are TGCGCCAGCAGCTCCCGGGAACCCTATTCACCCCTCCACTTT.

This rearrangement joins TRBV7-9 to TRBJ1-3, with TRBD1 as a possible D gene (6 bases). There are 17 residues in the CDR3. V dropped 5 bases and J dropped 4 bases, with 21 bases sitting between them. Looked up from germline, CDR1 is SEHNR and CDR2 is FQNEAQ (reference sequence). The CDR3 spells CASSPRIRGLRGNTIYF. CDR3 DNA: TGTGCCAGCAGCCCTAGGATCAGGGGTTTGAGAGGAAACACCATATATTTT.

The chain uses TRBV21-1 and TRBJ1-3; TRBD1 was called by the table and not checked on the DNA. TRBV21-1 is marked as a pseudogene. The CDR3 covers 14 residues. CDR3 sequence reads: CASSKDRGCNTIYF. The CDR3 region has the DNA TGTGCCAGCAGCAAGGACAGGGGGTGTAACACCATATATTTT.

The chain carries TRBV4-2 and TRBJ2-1; 11 bases map to TRBD2. CDR3 length equals 16 residues. Trimming cost V 3 bases and J 5 bases; bases outside gene matches: 6. The germline gives CDR1 LGHNA, CDR2 YNFKEQ. The CDR3 nucleotides read TGTGCCAGCAGCCAGCCTAGCGGGGGGCAGGACAATGAGCAGTTCTTC. Translated, it gives CASSQPSGGQDNEQFF.

The V and J genes are TRBV7-5 and TRBJ1-2; the D call in the table, TRBD1, was not verified against the DNA. TRBV7-5 is a pseudogene locus. The CDR3 consists of 15 residues. DNA of the CDR3: TGTGTCAGAAGCTTAGGGAACAGGGGGGAAGGTGGCTACACCTTC. It specifies CVRSLGNRGEGGYTF.

The chain has TRBV15 and TRBJ2-2; 8 bases are a match to TRBD1. This CDR3 contains 13 residues. V lost 5 bases to trimming and J lost 4 bases; unmatched junction nucleotides: 0. CDR1 is LNHNV and CDR2 is YYDKDF in the germline V gene (reference sequence). The CDR3 sequence: CATSGQGTGELFF. For the CDR3, the DNA is TGTGCCACCAGCGGACAGGGCACCGGGGAGCTGTTTTTT.

This clone was observed a single time. The CDR3 sequence: CASSKTERGTDTQYF. CDR3 coding DNA: TGTGCCAGCAGCAAGACGGAGCGGGGCACAGATACGCAGTATTTT. This chain connects TRBV21-1 to TRBJ2-3; no check of the table's D call, TRBD2, against the DNA was made. TRBV21-1 is a pseudogene locus. CDR3 length equals 15 residues.

The rearrangement links TRBV2 to TRBJ2-5; the match to TRBD2 covers 13 bases. J lost 7 bases, V lost 6 bases, and 5 bases had no gene match. Germline V lookup: CDR1 SNHLY, CDR2 FYNNEI. The CDR3 is 14 residues long. CDR3 coding DNA: TGTGCCAGCAGCGGGACTAGCGGGGACGGGACCCAGTACTTC. This encodes CASSGTSGDGTQYF. Using reference TRBV2 and TRBJ2-5 for the parts outside the CDR3, the full variable domain is EPEVTQTPSHQVTQMGQEVILRCVPISNHLYFYWYRQILGQKVEFLVSFYNNEISEKSEIFDDQFSVERPDGSNFTLKIRSTKLEDSAMYFCASSGTSGDGTQYFGPGTRLLVL.

V and J are TRBV10-1 and TRBJ2-7; tentative D call: TRBD1 (5 bases). Trimming removed 5 bases at V and 4 bases at J, with 12 bases between. CDR1 and CDR2 (germline): WNHNN, SYGVQD (reference sequence). The CDR3 loop spans 13 amino acids. The CDR3 loop is CASSRQSFYEQYF. The CDR3, as DNA: TGCGCCAGCAGTCGACAGAGTTTTTACGAGCAGTACTTC.

This chain uses TRBV6-5 with TRBJ2-2; D is perhaps TRBD2 (7 bases). The length of the CDR3 is 15 residues. Germline values: CDR1 MNHEY, CDR2 SVGAGI. Trimming cost V 2 bases and J 7 bases, with 14 bases left between them. CDR3 bases: TGTGCCAGCAGTTACGCGCGCGGGGGCCACGGGGAGCTGTTTTTT. Residues: CASSYARGGHGELFF.

This sequence joins TRBV30 and TRBJ2-5, with TRBD2 identical over 10 bases. CDR1 and CDR2 (germline): GTSNPN, SVGIG (reference sequence). The V and J ends lost 8 bases and 5 bases, in that order; junction bases with no gene match: 8. CDR3 length: 13 residues. The CDR3 nucleotides read TGTGCCCTCGGACTAGCGGCACGCGAGACCCAGTACTTC. Encoded protein: CALGLAARETQYF.

The V call is TRBV7-2, the J call TRBJ1-2, with D maybe TRBD1 (6 bases). Germline lookup yields CDR1 SGHTA and CDR2 FQGNSA. The CDR3 length is 14 residues. The germline V and J ends were trimmed by 7 bases and 2 bases, with 14 bases remaining between them. The CDR3 here is CASTPTGQNYGYTF. CDR3 coding DNA: TGTGCCAGCACACCTACAGGGCAGAACTATGGCTACACCTTC.

The CDR3 nucleotides read TGTGCCAGCAGTTTAAGGGGTTTGAATCAGCCCCAGCATTTT. This sequence encodes CASSLRGLNQPQHF. This chain connects TRBV27 to TRBJ1-5; D is perhaps TRBD1 (5 bases). Germline loops: CDR1 MNHEY, CDR2 SMNVEV (reference sequence). The CDR3 loop spans 14 amino acids. Trimming removed 2 bases from V and 4 bases from J, with 9 bases in between.

This sequence joins TRBV9 and TRBJ2-1; 8 positions match TRBD2. CDR1 is SGDLS, CDR2 YYNGEE, per germline. The CDR3 contains 18 residues. With 0 bases clipped from V and 6 bases from J, the junction kept 14 bases outside the gene matches. CDR3: CASSVERTPGGRGNEQFF. The CDR3, as DNA: TGTGCCAGCAGCGTAGAGAGGACACCGGGGGGGAGGGGCAATGAGCAGTTCTTC.

The chain combines TRBV10-3 with TRBJ2-1, with 10 bases lining up with TRBD1. The CDR3 is 13 amino acids. The V and J ends lost 11 bases and 6 bases, in that order; junction bases with no gene match: 7. The germline V gene encodes CDR1 ENHRY and CDR2 SYGVKD. This CDR3 reads CAGGRTGGNEQFF. The CDR3 bases are TGTGCCGGGGGGAGGACAGGGGGCAATGAGCAGTTCTTC.

The V and J genes are TRBV30 and TRBJ2-5; the D gene is possibly TRBD2 (5 bases). The CDR3 consists of 12 residues. Germline V gene sequence: CDR1 GTSNPN, CDR2 SVGIG (reference sequence). The DNA of the CDR3 is TGTGCGAGGACTTCGGGGCAAGAGACCCAGTACTTC. It encodes CARTSGQETQYF.

V usage is TRBV6-5 and J usage is TRBJ2-1, with D hard to call. CDR3 size: 14 residues. Germline CDR1 reads MNHEY; CDR2 reads SVGAGI. Trimming removed 4 bases at V and 7 bases at J, with 14 bases between. This CDR3 is CASSSVRWANEQFF. The DNA for the CDR3 is TGTGCCAGCAGTTCGGTTCGGTGGGCGAATGAGCAGTTCTTC.

This chain connects TRBV19 to TRBJ2-3; the D gene is possibly TRBD1 (5 bases). This CDR3 comprises 15 residues. Germline CDR1 LNHDA, CDR2 SQIVND (reference sequence). V was pared by 1 base and J by 4 bases, with 12 bases between. DNA of the CDR3: TGTGCCAGTAGTATAGGGGCCAGGGATTCAGATACGCAGTATTTT. Protein: CASSIGARDSDTQYF.

The CDR3 region is CASSLSPTSGIYEQYF. CDR3 nucleotide sequence: TGTGCCAGCAGCTTGAGTCCGACTAGCGGGATTTACGAGCAGTACTTC. J is TRBJ2-7 and V is TRBV5-4; 11 bases match TRBD2. The J segment lost 4 bases and the V segment lost 1 base, leaving 7 bases of the junction unmatched. Germline V CDR1 and CDR2: SGHNT, YYREEE (reference sequence). The CDR3 length is 16 residues.

This clone was counted a single time. V is TRBV18 and J is TRBJ1-2; D might be TRBD1 (5 bases). CDR1 KGHSH and CDR2 LQKENI come from the germline V gene. The CDR3 totals 17 residues. V lost 3 bases and J lost 4, with 21 bases in between. DNA for the CDR3: TGTGCCAGCTCACCGACGTCTGGAGGGGCGAACCTCTATGGCTACACCTTC. Residues: CASSPTSGGANLYGYTF.

This chain joins TRBV7-8 and TRBJ1-1, with TRBD1 matching 7 bases. Germline lookup yields CDR1 SGHVS and CDR2 FQNEAQ. J was trimmed by 5 bases and V by 5 bases; bases with no gene match: 5. The CDR3 has 13 residues. CDR3 sequence reads: CASSGQEGTEAFF. CDR3 DNA: TGTGCCAGCAGCGGACAGGAGGGAACTGAAGCTTTCTTT.

The J gene is TRBJ1-1, the V gene TRBV13, with 8 bases fitting TRBD1. V lost 0 bases, J lost 7 bases, and 7 bases stayed unmatched. The germline V gene encodes CDR1 PRHDT and CDR2 FYEKMQ (reference sequence). The CDR3 length is 15 residues. The chain's CDR3 is CASSLGTGDFNEAFF. The CDR3 DNA sequence: TGTGCCAGCAGCTTAGGGACAGGGGATTTTAATGAAGCTTTCTTT.